This TCR beta chain stems from a study of identical twins. This clonotype was counted a few times. Its antigen is unidentified. From the 5' RACE reads, TCRdb called clonotypes with MiXCR, one entry per CDR3 protein. The sample includes roughly 490,000 distinct CDR3 sequences, approximately 14% seen only once; the top ten take more than 0.8%. V was pared by 0 bases and J by 6 bases, with 11 bases between. The germline CDR1 and CDR2 sequences are SGHRS and YFSETQ. There are 14 residues in the CDR3. General study results and limits: Compared with unrelated sharing, twin-shared out-of-frame alpha sequences had more low-probability sequences. Models underestimated out-of-frame TCR alpha sharing in monozygotic twins. Fewer insertions characterized abundant cord blood beta clonotypes, whereas memory repertoires showed none. Zero-insertion findings could be partly confounded by invariant cells (MAIT and iNKT cells).

A further study also used this sample, focusing on yellow fever vaccine responses in identical twins.

The sequencing input was CD4+ T cells sorted from blood. This TCR was sampled from a woman aged 18-30 years in good health. The chain is built from TRBV5-1 and TRBJ2-3, with no clear D. This chain's CDR3 is CASSLAQVGDTQYF. As DNA, the CDR3 is TGCGCCAGCAGCTTGGCGCAGGTAGGGGATACGCAGTATTTT.